This TCR beta chain was identified during a study of blood T cell repertoires in COVID-19. About the study: Samples taken during acute and convalescent COVID-19 were collected in the United States, Italy and Spain. PBMCs, B-cell-depleted T cells, or T cells were the source of the cDNA or gDNA that made up the material.

Per the original data handling: It was from reference gene primer amplification that nucleated cell counts were estimated. Sequencing was performed with immunoSEQ multiplex PCR; in TCRdb, only in-frame clones are kept and a portion is missing. The V and J calls and clone size are taken from that table; D and trimming were inferred from the DNA. The table shows 29,000 or so clones, with roughly 80% occurring only once. This CDR3 contains 15 residues. Germline V lookup: CDR1 SGHRS, CDR2 YFSETQ. Germline trimming cut 0 bases from V and 6 bases from J; bases unmatched to any gene: 4. The specimen was peripheral blood. This sequence was found in a man of 80 years or more with active COVID-19. V gene TRBV5-1 combines with J gene TRBJ1-1, with 11 bases identical to TRBD1. The CDR3 nucleotides read TGCGCCAGCAGCTTGGAGGGACAGGGGGGCTCTGAAGCTTTCTTT. Its translation: CASSLEGQGGSEAFF. The full variable domain, its missing parts supplied by reference TRBV5-1 and TRBJ1-1, is KAGVTQTPRYLIKTRGQQVTLSCSPISGHRSVSWYQQTPGQGLQFLFEYFSETQRNKGNFPGRFSGRQFSNSRSEMNVSTLELGDSALYLCASSLEGQGGSEAFFGQGTRLTVV.